The entry below gives a single T cell receptor (beta chain) sequence along with its context. Its antigen is unidentified. Template switching with 5'RACE generated the TCR cDNA and added a universal primer site and UMIs. Each CDR3 protein gets one entry after TCRdb re-called the 5' RACE reads with MiXCR. The sample has fewer than 350,000 distinct CDR3 sequences; around 4.5% are singletons. This sample was included in a study of T cells after yellow fever vaccination. Whole-study findings and limits: A minor fraction of clonotypes spanned both CD4 and CD8 compartments. Among primary-vaccination clones, most reappeared after the booster, at 96% for CD4 and approximately 88% for CD8. Abundant clonotypes from the bulk population could contaminate FACS-sorted repertoires.

Unmatched junction bases numbered 5, after V lost 6 bases and J lost 15 bases. In germline, CDR1 is MDHEN, CDR2 SYDVKM. This CDR3 is built from 11 residues. Sequencing used PBMCs, obtained 15 days after the yellow fever booster vaccination. V is TRBV28 and J is TRBJ1-6; TRBD1 matches at 7 bases. This receptor was obtained from a man younger than 35 who received the YFV17D yellow fever vaccine. The CDR3 nucleotides read TGTGCCAGCAGGGGGACAGACAGCCTCCACTTT. It yields the protein CASRGTDSLHF.